This T cell receptor (beta chain) was captured in a study of blood T cell repertoires in COVID-19. Study information: Some COVID-19 samples were acute and others convalescent; all came from the United States, Italy and Spain.

The study drew participants aged about 18 to 95 years from about two dozen US areas. Grouping used clinical history reported by participants in a survey and questionnaire. Original processing notes: By means of reference gene primer amplification, nucleated cell counts were estimated. TCRdb's table, derived via immunoSEQ multiplex PCR, lists solely in-frame clones and lacks some. V and J calls plus clone size are reproduced from that table; the DNA served to infer D and trimming. The data contain under 250,000 clones, approximately 80% of them seen just once; the ten biggest clones take up about 3.3%. The sequenced material came from PBMCs or T cells enriched from blood (not recorded which). The clonotype was recovered from a woman aged 60-75 years who had recovered from COVID-19.

CDR3 sequence: CASMSGTGLSNQPQHF. CDR3 sequence (DNA): TGTGCCAGTATGTCCGGGACAGGTCTTAGCAATCAGCCCCAGCATTTT. The chain links TRBV19 to TRBJ1-5; 8 bases match TRBD1. The V gene end was trimmed by 7 bases and the J gene end by 0 bases; junction bases not matched to a gene: 8. CDR3 size: 16 residues. CDR1 and CDR2 (germline): LNHDA, SQIVND (reference sequence).